The clone carrying this T cell receptor (beta chain) appeared a few times. No antigen is known for it. Treatment of the sample: roughly 11-day PBMC culture with coronavirus spike peptide pools or control peptides (ViraFEST assay). Each well received 2 million or so PBMCs, cultured with roughly 9.9 IU/ml IL-2 and approximately 10 ug/ml peptide pools. Days 3 and 7 saw half the medium swapped for fresh IL-2 medium. The V end lost 0 bases, the J end lost 4 bases, and 15 bases lay between the germline ends. Germline CDR1 is LNHNV and CDR2 is YYDKDF (reference sequence). CDR3 length: 16 amino acids. These data belong to a study of vaccination and CD4 T cells after COVID-19. Study context: As control conditions, cultures were given either a CEFX pool serving as positive control, an HIV-1 Nef pool, or no peptide at all. Findings of the study overall: Researchers report that a median about 90% of reactive clones in convalescent patients surfaced only post-vaccination.

With the Oncomine TCR Beta short-read assay, DNA from cultured CD4+ T cells was sequenced. TCRdb fed the PCR reads into MiXCR, producing one record per CDR3 protein. The data contain around 20,000 distinct CDR3 sequences, less than 65% of them seen just once; the ten biggest clones take up about 13%. This chain connects TRBV15 to TRBJ1-1; D gene unclear. Sequenced: CD4+ T cells from blood, cultured in vitro. The TCR was taken from a human donor who had recovered from COVID-19. The CDR3 reads CATSREWGGDPTEAFF. Here the CDR3 DNA reads TGTGCCACCAGCAGAGAGTGGGGTGGGGATCCCACTGAAGCTTTCTTT.